This entry lists 27 T cell receptor beta chains sequenced from one sample in a study of technical replicates of blood from a few donors. Some clones are missing from TCRdb's copy, which holds only in-frame ones; the method was immunoSEQ multiplex PCR. The sample records some 15,000 clones, almost 85% being singletons. Sequencing was performed on PBMCs. These TCRs come from a human donor in good health.

This clone was seen a few times. The chain is built from TRBV11-2 and TRBJ2-1; 7 bases agree with TRBD2. V shed 6 bases and J 6 bases; nucleotides not matched to a gene: 11. The CDR3 sequence is 15 residues long. Germline CDR1 reads SGHAT; CDR2 reads FQNNGV. This CDR3 reads CASSVAGQWGNEQFF. In DNA form, the CDR3 reads TGTGCCAGCAGTGTAGCGGGTCAGTGGGGCAATGAGCAGTTCTTC.

In this sample, this clone turned up once. This chain links TRBV6-1 with TRBJ2-2, with D possibly TRBD2 on 6 matching bases. The CDR3 has 18 amino acids. V dropped 0 bases and J dropped 1 base, with 15 bases sitting between them. CDR1 and CDR2 (germline): MNHNS, SASEGT. The DNA of the CDR3 is TGTGCCAGCAGTGAAGCGCGGGGTTTCCCTATGAACACCGGGGAGCTGTTTTTT. Its protein is CASSEARGFPMNTGELFF.

This clone turned up a few times. The chain couples TRBV5-5 to TRBJ1-1; no clear D gene. Trimming took 0 bases from V and 0 from J, leaving 9 bases between them. CDR1 and CDR2 (germline): SGHKS, YYEKEE (reference sequence). CDR3 length: 15 residues. The CDR3 DNA is TGTGCCAGCAGCTTGGAAATATACATGAACACTGAAGCTTTCTTT. It yields the protein CASSLEIYMNTEAFF. Combining the CDR3 with reference TRBV5-5 and TRBJ1-1 gives the whole variable domain DAGVTQSPTHLIKTRGQQVTLRCSPISGHKSVSWYQQVLGQGPQFIFQYYEKEERGRGNFPDRFSARQFPNYSSELNVNALLLGDSALYLCASSLEIYMNTEAFFGQGTRLTVV.

This chain joins TRBV5-6 and TRBJ2-5; 8 nucleotides agree with TRBD2. The CDR3 is 15 residues long. Germline trimming cut 0 bases from V and 3 bases from J; bases unmatched to any gene: 4. CDR1 and CDR2 from the germline V gene are SGHDT and YYEEEE. CDR3 loop: CASSLAKLAEETQYF. DNA for the CDR3: TGTGCCAGCAGCTTGGCTAAACTAGCGGAAGAGACCCAGTACTTC.

The chain joins TRBV6-1 to TRBJ2-7, with a possible D match to TRBD2 (5 bases). CDR1 and CDR2 (germline): MNHNS, SASEGT. Trimming cost V 8 bases and J 0 bases, with 14 bases left between them. CDR3 size: 14 residues. CDR3 in amino acids: CASWAGQSSYEQYF. DNA of the CDR3: TGTGCCAGCTGGGCGGGCCAAAGCTCCTACGAGCAGTACTTC.

V usage is TRBV9 and J usage is TRBJ2-3, with TRBD2 matching 9 bases. Unmatched junction bases numbered 8, after V lost 2 bases and J lost 7 bases. The CDR3 contains 15 residues. CDR1 and CDR2 from the germline V gene are SGDLS and YYNGEE. CDR3 sequence reads: CASSVGGSGSYTQYF. CDR3 sequence (DNA): TGTGCCAGCAGCGTGGGTGGTAGCGGGAGTTATACGCAGTATTTT.

This chain connects TRBV11-2 to TRBJ2-5, with D unclear. Trimming left V 0 bases short and J 5 bases short, with 13 bases between. This CDR3 is 15 amino acids long. Germline V gene lookup returns CDR1 SGHAT and CDR2 FQNNGV. The CDR3 DNA follows: TGTGCCAGCAGCTTAGATCAGGCGAGTGGGGAGACCCAGTACTTC. This codes for CASSLDQASGETQYF.

This chain links TRBV5-1 with TRBJ2-7; 15 bases agree with TRBD2. This CDR3 is 15 amino acids long. The junction had 0 bases not matched to a gene; V was cut back by 0 bases and J by 5 bases. In germline, CDR1 is SGHRS, CDR2 YFSETQ. CDR3 DNA: TGCGCCAGCAGCTTGGGGACTAGCGGGAGGGACGAGCAGTACTTC. Residues: CASSLGTSGRDEQYF.

V usage is TRBV11-1 and J usage is TRBJ1-1; D perhaps matches TRBD1 (5 bases). V shed 5 bases and J shed 6 bases, with 16 bases lying between them. The length of the CDR3 is 14 residues. CDR1 is SGHAT and CDR2 is FQDESV in the germline V gene (reference sequence). The DNA of the CDR3 is TGTGCCAGCAGCCCATGGGGGGAGACAGCTGAAGCTTTCTTT. This codes for CASSPWGETAEAFF.

This clone occurred a few times. The J gene is TRBJ2-3, the V gene TRBV5-6; the match to TRBD2 covers 9 bases. Trimming at V came to 1 base and at J to 1 base, leaving 1 base not matched to a gene. The germline V gene has CDR1 SGHDT and CDR2 YYEEEE. The CDR3 runs to 15 residues. The CDR3 sequence: CASSLLAGGTDTQYF. The CDR3 coding sequence is TGTGCCAGCAGCTTGTTAGCGGGGGGCACAGATACGCAGTATTTT.

The chain combines TRBV19 with TRBJ1-5, with 8 bases identical to TRBD1. With V trimmed by 4 bases and J by 5 bases, 4 bases remained unmatched. Germline V gene sequence: CDR1 LNHDA, CDR2 SQIVND (reference sequence). CDR3 size: 14 residues. The CDR3 protein is CASSTGQGHQPQHF. The CDR3 DNA reads as TGTGCCAGTAGTACCGGACAGGGCCATCAGCCCCAGCATTTT.

The chain links TRBV5-1 to TRBJ2-2; D not resolved. The V gene's germline CDR1 is SGHRS and CDR2 YFSETQ. This CDR3 region has 15 residues. V was trimmed by 0 bases and J by 2 bases, leaving 8 bases between them. The CDR3 sequence: CASSLANINTGELFF. CDR3 DNA sequence: TGCGCCAGCAGCTTGGCGAACATAAACACCGGGGAGCTGTTTTTT.

Here the CDR3 reads CARLWGEMSSYEQYF. DNA of the CDR3: TGTGCCAGACTTTGGGGGGAGATGAGCTCCTACGAGCAGTACTTC. The rearrangement uses TRBV19 and TRBJ2-7; TRBD2 is a possible D gene (6 bases). CDR3 size: 15 residues. CDR1 and CDR2 from the germline V gene are LNHDA and SQIVND (reference sequence). V was pared by 9 bases and J by 0 bases, with 18 bases between.

This clone was seen a handful of times. V gene TRBV6-5 combines with J gene TRBJ2-1, with 8 bases identical to TRBD2. Germline V gives CDR1 MNHEY, CDR2 SVGAGI. This CDR3 is 16 amino acids long. Trimming cost V 0 bases and J 5 bases; bases outside gene matches: 6. CDR3 region: CASSYSGTRRNNEQFF. The CDR3 coding sequence is TGTGCCAGCAGTTACTCCGGGACTAGGAGGAACAATGAGCAGTTCTTC.

The V and J genes are TRBV10-2 and TRBJ2-3; 14 nucleotides align to TRBD2. Germline-derived CDR1 and CDR2 are WSHSY and SAAADI. The CDR3 spans 17 residues. Trimming removed 0 bases from V and 7 bases from J; junction bases left unmatched: 6. The CDR3: CASSESSGTSGSNTQYF. The CDR3 nucleotides are TGCGCCAGCAGTGAGTCGAGTGGGACTAGCGGGAGTAATACGCAGTATTTT.

This chain connects TRBV4-2 to TRBJ2-7; the D gene is possibly TRBD2 (6 bases). The V gene lost 1 base and the J gene lost 2 bases, with 21 bases spanning the gap. From germline, CDR1 is LGHNA and CDR2 YNFKEQ. The CDR3 covers 18 residues. Here the CDR3 DNA reads TGTGCCAGCAGCCAAGGGGAGTTGGGAGCGGGCAACACCTACGAGCAGTACTTC. It codes for CASSQGELGAGNTYEQYF.

This chain joins TRBV7-9 and TRBJ2-1; D unresolved. The ends were cut back, 1 base at V and 6 bases at J, with 13 bases in the middle. Looked up from germline, CDR1 is SEHNR and CDR2 is FQNEAQ (reference sequence). The CDR3 has 15 residues. The CDR3 loop reads CASSLGLVASNEQFF. CDR3 sequence (DNA): TGTGCCAGCAGCTTAGGGCTCGTAGCATCCAATGAGCAGTTCTTC.

This clone was recorded only once. This rearrangement joins TRBV5-4 to TRBJ2-5; 10 bases are a match to TRBD1. The germline gives CDR1 SGHNT, CDR2 YYREEE (reference sequence). CDR3 length: 15 residues. Germline trimming cut 3 bases from V and 5 bases from J; bases unmatched to any gene: 7. The CDR3 sequence is CASSWDRGRLETQYF. CDR3 DNA: TGTGCCAGCAGCTGGGACAGGGGTAGGTTGGAGACCCAGTACTTC. Full variable domain (rest looked up from reference TRBV5-4 and TRBJ2-5): ETGVTQSPTHLIKTRGQQVTLRCSSQSGHNTVSWYQQALGQGPQFIFQYYREEENGRGNFPPRFSGLQFPNYSSELNVNALELDDSALYLCASSWDRGRLETQYFGPGTRLLVL.

V gene TRBV4-1 combines with J gene TRBJ2-7; the match to TRBD1 covers 8 bases. The J segment lost 3 bases and the V segment lost 3 bases, leaving 4 bases of the junction unmatched. The CDR3 is made up of 14 amino acids. Germline V lookup: CDR1 MGHRA, CDR2 YSYEKL. The CDR3 here is CASSHQGADYEQYF. The DNA of the CDR3 is TGCGCCAGCAGCCATCAGGGGGCCGACTACGAGCAGTACTTC.

This clone was found a few times. V and J are TRBV4-1 and TRBJ1-2, with 9 nucleotides matching TRBD1. CDR3 length: 15 residues. V was pared by 2 bases and J by 3 bases, with 4 bases of the junction left unmatched. CDR1 and CDR2 (germline): MGHRA, YSYEKL. The CDR3 bases are TGCGCCAGCAGCCAACTACAGGGGGCGGACTATGGCTACACCTTC. It yields the protein CASSQLQGADYGYTF.

V is TRBV6-5 and J is TRBJ1-3, with D unresolved. Between the trimmed V and J ends, which lost 2 bases and 1 base, there was a span of 3 bases. In germline, CDR1 is MNHEY, CDR2 SVGAGI. This CDR3 is 13 amino acids long. The CDR3 DNA reads as TGTGCCAGCAGTTACCCATCTGGAAACACCATATATTTT. Protein: CASSYPSGNTIYF.

The sample holds a few counts of this clone. CDR3 in amino acids: CASSLSKNTEAFF. The CDR3 bases are TGTGCCAGCTCACTGAGCAAGAACACTGAAGCTTTCTTT. V usage is TRBV18 and J usage is TRBJ1-1; D remains unclear. The ends were cut back, 4 bases at V and 1 base at J, with 7 bases in the middle. The CDR3 is 13 residues long. Per germline, CDR1 KGHSH and CDR2 LQKENI.

This clone was detected only once. The J gene is TRBJ2-1, the V gene TRBV7-8; 10 positions match TRBD2. The J segment lost 3 bases and the V segment lost 4 bases, leaving 6 bases of the junction unmatched. Per the germline V gene, CDR1 is SGHVS and CDR2 is FQNEAQ. The CDR3 length is 16 residues. This CDR3 is CASSYLAGVIYNEQFF. In nucleotides, the CDR3 is TGTGCCAGCAGCTACCTAGCGGGAGTCATCTACAATGAGCAGTTCTTC.

This clone came up once. The chain employs TRBV6-1 and TRBJ2-7; maybe TRBD2 (6 bases). Germline CDR1 MNHNS, CDR2 SASEGT. This CDR3 contains 15 residues. V dropped 6 bases and J dropped 1 base, with 16 bases sitting between them. DNA of the CDR3: TGTGCCAGCAGGACGGGGGTTTTAGGGTCCTACGAGCAGTACTTC. Translated, it gives CASRTGVLGSYEQYF.

The chain links TRBV7-9 to TRBJ2-5; 9 bases align to TRBD1. V lost 5 bases to trimming and J lost 5 bases; unmatched junction nucleotides: 9. Germline loops: CDR1 SEHNR, CDR2 FQNEAQ (reference sequence). This CDR3 spans 15 amino acids. The CDR3 bases are TGTGCCAGCAGCCCGCGGACAGGGGCGTTTGAGACCCAGTACTTC. This sequence encodes CASSPRTGAFETQYF.

V is TRBV7-9 and J is TRBJ2-2; 10 nucleotides match TRBD1. This CDR3 comprises 19 residues. V was clipped by 2 bases and J by 0 bases; unmatched bases: 9. Germline CDR1 reads SEHNR; CDR2 reads FQNEAQ (reference sequence). This chain's CDR3 is CASSLWGTGDITNTGELFF. CDR3 nucleotides: TGTGCCAGCAGCTTATGGGGGACAGGGGACATAACGAACACCGGGGAGCTGTTTTTT. Full variable domain (outside the CDR3, taken from reference TRBV7-9 and TRBJ2-2): DTGVSQNPRHKITKRGQNVTFRCDPISEHNRLYWYRQTLGQGPEFLTYFQNEAQLEKSRLLSDRFSAERPKGSFSTLEIQRTEQGDSAMYLCASSLWGTGDITNTGELFFGEGSRLTVL.

The rearrangement joins TRBV7-8 to TRBJ1-5; the D gene is possibly TRBD1 (5 bases). V gave up 4 bases and J gave up 6 bases, with 13 bases separating them. The CDR3 totals 14 residues. Germline lookup yields CDR1 SGHVS and CDR2 FQNEAQ. The CDR3 DNA follows: TGTGCCAGCAGCTCCGGAACAGGTTCTCAGCCCCAGCATTTT. It encodes CASSSGTGSQPQHF. The complete variable domain, with remaining parts taken from reference TRBV7-8 and TRBJ1-5, reads GAGVSQSPRYKVAKRGQDVALRCDPISGHVSLFWYQQALGQGPEFLTYFQNEAQLDKSGLPSDRFFAERPEGSVSTLKIQRTQQEDSAVYLCASSSGTGSQPQHFGDGTRLSIL.